The rows below give T cell receptor beta chains drawn from one sample of a study of vaccination and CD4 T cells after COVID-19. Their antigens remain unidentified. TCRdb itself ran the PCR reads through MiXCR, one entry per CDR3 protein. This table holds under 20,000 distinct CDR3 sequences, about 56% found once. The sample here was CD4+ T cells from blood, cultured in vitro, taken before SARS-CoV-2 vaccination. These TCRs come from a human donor who had recovered from COVID-19. The CDR3 runs from the conserved cysteine through the conserved F or W. The order of the fields is J gene, D gene, clone size, V gene, CDR3 DNA, CDR3 protein. A D gene is named only where the DNA matches it firmly. For some rows the clone size is stated as once, few or many, or as a class when expanded; others skip it.

>TRBJ1-6|TRBD1|-|TRBV6-1
TGTGCCAGCAGGAGTGACAGGGCCATGCTCCACTTT
CASRSDRAMLHF
>TRBJ1-5|-|-|TRBV21-1
TGTGCCAGCATTGTGGGGTTATGGGGGAGGTTTGGCAATCAGCCCCAGCATTTT
CASIVGLWGRFGNQPQHF
>TRBJ2-7|TRBD2|-|TRBV29-1
TGCAGCGTCGGGGGGAGCTCCTACGAGCAGTACTTC
CSVGGSSYEQYF
>TRBJ2-7|TRBD2|-|TRBV7-9
TGTGCCAGCAGCTTCCTAGCGGGAGGGACCTACGAGCAGTACTTC
CASSFLAGGTYEQYF
>TRBJ2-5|-|few|TRBV7-8
TGTGCCAGCGTCCCGGACTCTCAAGAGACCCAGTACTTC
CASVPDSQETQYF
>TRBJ1-6|-|-|TRBV19
TGTGCCAGTAGTATTTTGGGGATGCATAATTCACCCCTCCACTTT
CASSILGMHNSPLHF
>TRBJ1-1|-|medium-sized|TRBV19
TGTGCCAGTAGCCACCCATACGGGAGTACTGAAGCTTTCTTT
CASSHPYGSTEAFF
>TRBJ2-5|-|-|TRBV11-1
TGTGCCAGCAGCTCAACATTAGAGACCCAGTACTTC
CASSSTLETQYF
>TRBJ2-2|TRBD2|-|TRBV20-1
TGCAGTGCTAGTACGGGGCGGGAGGTCTCCGGGGAGCTGTTTTTT
CSASTGREVSGELFF
>TRBJ2-1|-|-|TRBV7-2
TGTGCCAGCAGCTTAGGTCCGGGCTCCTACAATGAGCAGTTCTTC
CASSLGPGSYNEQFF
>TRBJ1-2|-|-|TRBV20-1
TGCAGTGCTAGCTCCACGGACAGATATGGCTACACCTTC
CSASSTDRYGYTF
>TRBJ1-6|-|-|TRBV18
TGTGCCAGCTCACCCGGGACAAATTCACCCCTCCACTTT
CASSPGTNSPLHF
>TRBJ2-7|-|-|TRBV12-3/TRBV12-4
TGTGCCAGCTCACCGCTTACCTACGAGCAGTACTTC
CASSPLTYEQYF
>TRBJ2-2|-|few|TRBV20-1
TGCAGTGCATGGGTAAAAGGCACCGGGGAGCTGTTTTTT
CSAWVKGTGELFF
>TRBJ2-1|-|-|TRBV5-4
TGTGCCAGCAGCCCCCGCAACGTTGGTGAGCAGTTCTTC
CASSPRNVGEQFF
>TRBJ2-2|-|few|TRBV7-2
TGTGCCAGCAGCTCCCGCCCTGGATTCCAGAACACCGGGGAGCTGTTTTTT
CASSSRPGFQNTGELFF
>TRBJ1-2|-|-|TRBV18
TGTGCCAGCTCACCCGTAGACAGAGCTAACTATGGCTACACCTTC
CASSPVDRANYGYTF
>TRBJ2-7|TRBD2|few|TRBV20-1
TGCAGTGCCGATGGACTAGCGGGAGACTACGAGCAGTACTTC
CSADGLAGDYEQYF
>TRBJ2-5|TRBD2|-|TRBV20-1
TGCAGTGCTACCTCCCGGGACTATCGGGAGACCCAGTACTTC
CSATSRDYRETQYF
>TRBJ2-3|-|few|TRBV11-3
TGTGCCAGCAGCACGGGTGTGGGTACGGTGCAGTATTTT
CASSTGVGTVQYF
>TRBJ2-3|-|few|TRBV6-2/TRBV6-3
TGTGCCAGCAGTGATATTTCACGGGATACGCAGTATTTT
CASSDISRDTQYF
>TRBJ2-1|TRBD2|few|TRBV27
TGTGCCAGCAGTGGGACTAGCAGGCACAATGAGCAGTTCTTC
CASSGTSRHNEQFF